This passage covers 24 T cell receptor beta chains from one sample sequenced in a study of T cells in Graves' hyperthyroidism and ophthalmopathy. From RNA transcripts, TCR beta CDR3 regions were amplified. RT-PCR in the first round (using the HTBI primer set) targeted the TCR CDR3. TCRdb used MiXCR to reprocess the multiplex PCR reads, holding one entry per CDR3 protein. This table holds roughly 570,000 distinct CDR3 sequences, roughly 50% found once. Material: peripheral blood or thyroid tissue (not recorded which). The receptors shown here come from an adult woman with Graves' disease, either hyperthyroidism or ophthalmopathy (not recorded which).

This chain's CDR3 is CASSEGQSGNTIYF. CDR3 DNA: TGTGCCAGCAGTGAAGGCCAGTCTGGAAACACCATATATTTT. This chain connects TRBV2 to TRBJ1-3, with D hard to call. Deletions cut 1 base from V and 1 base from J, with 5 bases between. The CDR3 extends over 14 amino acids. Germline lookup yields CDR1 SNHLY and CDR2 FYNNEI.

The rearrangement links TRBV29-1 to TRBJ1-2; TRBD1 agrees at 7 bases. This CDR3 is 13 amino acids long. CDR1 and CDR2 (germline): SQVTM, ANQGSEA. Trimming at V came to 2 bases and at J to 2 bases, leaving 2 bases not matched to a gene. The CDR3 loop is CSVEPTGNYGYTF. The DNA of the CDR3 is TGCAGCGTTGAACCGACAGGGAACTATGGCTACACCTTC.

This clonotype was detected only a few times. The chain is built from TRBV12-3 or TRBV12-4 and TRBJ2-5; no firm D call. V lost 6 bases to trimming and J lost 4 bases, with 6 bases between them. The CDR3 is 11 residues long. CDR3: CASRPTETQYF. DNA for the CDR3: TGTGCCAGCAGGCCTACAGAGACCCAGTACTTC.

This clonotype was recorded at least ten times. The chain has TRBV7-9 and TRBJ1-5, with D possibly matching TRBD1 (5 bases). The ends were cut back, 1 base at V and 8 bases at J, with 18 bases in the middle. Germline values: CDR1 SEHNR, CDR2 FQNEAQ (reference sequence). The CDR3 spans 16 residues. For the CDR3, the DNA is TGTGCCAGCAGCTTAGGGGGACCCCCTAGCGGAGAGCCCCAGCATTTT. This codes for CASSLGGPPSGEPQHF.

This clonotype was seen ten or more times. This sequence joins TRBV9 and TRBJ1-2; a possible D gene is TRBD1 (5 bases). Germline lookup yields CDR1 SGDLS and CDR2 YYNGEE. Trimming left V 0 bases short and J 10 bases short, with 16 bases between. The CDR3 runs 14 residues. CDR3 DNA sequence: TGTGCCAGCAGCGTAGCCGGTGGGACGGATGACTACACCTTC. This gives the protein CASSVAGGTDDYTF.

This chain joins TRBV24-1 and TRBJ1-2; TRBD1 aligns across 9 bases. The ends lost 2 bases at V and 7 bases at J; junction bases unmatched: 4. Per the germline V gene, CDR1 is KGHDR and CDR2 is SFDVKD. The CDR3 runs 14 residues. The CDR3 loop is CATSDSTGGLGYTF. CDR3 bases: TGTGCCACCAGTGATTCGACAGGGGGACTTGGCTACACCTTC.

The chain links TRBV29-1 to TRBJ2-3; D unresolved. Trimming removed 0 bases from V and 3 bases from J, with 7 bases in between. Germline V gene data show CDR1 as SQVTM and CDR2 as ANQGSEA. The CDR3 totals 13 residues. CDR3 DNA: TGCAGCGTTGAAGATACCTGGACAGATACGCAGTATTTT. It yields the protein CSVEDTWTDTQYF.

This clonotype was recorded many times. This chain connects TRBV19 to TRBJ1-2, with TRBD1 as a possible D gene (5 bases). The CDR3 consists of 13 residues. Germline values: CDR1 LNHDA, CDR2 SQIVND (reference sequence). Between the trimmed V and J ends, which lost 6 bases and 2 bases, there was a span of 10 bases. The chain's CDR3 is CASSGHENYGYTF. The CDR3 nucleotides read TGTGCCAGTAGCGGACATGAGAACTATGGCTACACCTTC. The full variable domain, in which reference TRBV19 and TRBJ1-2 provide the parts outside the CDR3, is DGGITQSPKYLFRKEGQNVTLSCEQNLNHDAMYWYRQDPGQGLRLIYYSQIVNDFQKGDIAEGYSVSREKKESFPLTVTSAQKNPTAFYLCASSGHENYGYTFGSGTRLTVV.

The sample holds many counts of this clonotype. The gene calls are TRBV29-1 and TRBJ2-7, with D possibly being TRBD1 or TRBD2 (5 bases each). Germline CDR1 SQVTM, CDR2 ANQGSEA. V lost 4 bases, J lost 6 bases, and 19 bases lay in between. This CDR3 region has 14 residues. CDR3 protein: CSVGGGKGYGEQYF. DNA for the CDR3: TGCAGCGTTGGTGGGGGAAAGGGCTACGGCGAGCAGTACTTC.

In this sample, this clonotype turned up a few times. DNA for the CDR3: TGTGCCAGCAGTTACGACAGTCCCTCCGCGGGCTATGGCTACACCTTC. Residues: CASSYDSPSAGYGYTF. The rearrangement links TRBV6-5 to TRBJ1-2; TRBD1 is a possible D gene (5 bases). V was clipped by 2 bases and J by 4 bases, with 17 bases between them. The CDR3 contains 16 residues. Germline-derived CDR1 and CDR2 are MNHEY and SVGAGI.

This clonotype was counted a few times. The chain combines TRBV25-1 with TRBJ1-6, with 9 bases that match TRBD1. V shed 3 bases and J 10 bases; nucleotides not matched to a gene: 7. Germline V gene lookup returns CDR1 MGHDK and CDR2 SYGVNS. The CDR3 loop spans 15 amino acids. This CDR3 is CASSDPGQGNSPLHF. As DNA, the CDR3 is TGTGCCAGCAGTGACCCAGGACAGGGGAACTCACCCCTCCACTTT.

This chain uses TRBV10-3 with TRBJ2-7; the D is unclear. CDR3 length equals 14 residues. Germline V gene sequence: CDR1 ENHRY, CDR2 SYGVKD. Deletions cut 2 bases from V and 2 bases from J, with 10 bases between. CDR3 sequence (DNA): TGTGCCATCAGTGAGGGGTCCACTACCTACGAGCAGTACTTC. Residues: CAISEGSTTYEQYF.

V gene TRBV7-2 combines with J gene TRBJ1-1; D gene uncertain. Germline V lookup: CDR1 SGHTA, CDR2 FQGNSA. The CDR3 is made up of 12 amino acids. V lost 1 base, J lost 10 bases, and 10 bases lay in between. CDR3 residues: CASSLGPGPAFF. Here the CDR3 DNA reads TGTGCCAGCAGCTTAGGTCCAGGACCAGCTTTCTTT.

This clonotype appeared many times. The chain recombines TRBV13 with TRBJ1-4; D is unresolved. The germline CDR1 and CDR2 sequences are PRHDT and FYEKMQ (reference sequence). The V gene lost 2 bases and the J gene lost 5 bases, with 9 bases spanning the gap. The CDR3 loop spans 14 amino acids. DNA of the CDR3: TGTGCCAGCAGCTTATTCGGGAGGAATGAAAAACTGTTTTTT. Translation: CASSLFGRNEKLFF.

This clonotype has at least ten counts. The V call is TRBV7-2, the J call TRBJ1-2; TRBD1 matches 7 bases. The CDR3 is made up of 14 amino acids. The V gene's germline CDR1 is SGHTA and CDR2 FQGNSA. Unmatched junction bases numbered 3, after V lost 3 bases and J lost 2 bases. The CDR3 bases are TGTGCCAGCAGCTTCAGGGGACAGAACTATGGCTACACCTTC. Translated, it gives CASSFRGQNYGYTF.

The V and J genes are TRBV5-5 and TRBJ2-1; perhaps TRBD1 as D (5 bases). Germline V gene lookup returns CDR1 SGHKS and CDR2 YYEKEE (reference sequence). The CDR3 has 15 residues. Deletions cut 7 bases from V and 1 base from J, with 15 bases between. The CDR3, as DNA: TGTGCCAGCTCCCCGGCCTACAGGTCCTACAATGAGCAGTTCTTC. Amino acid sequence: CASSPAYRSYNEQFF.

The CDR3 reads CASQQGVRSTNEKLFF. Written as DNA, the CDR3 is TGTGCCAGCCAACAGGGGGTGAGGTCAACTAATGAAAAACTGTTTTTT. The rearrangement joins TRBV7-9 to TRBJ1-4, with TRBD1 identical over 8 bases. The CDR3 has 16 amino acids. Looked up from germline, CDR1 is SEHNR and CDR2 is FQNEAQ (reference sequence). V was pared by 8 bases and J by 0 bases, with 8 bases of the junction left unmatched.

This clonotype was seen many times. The chain uses TRBV20-1 and TRBJ2-7; D is tentatively TRBD1 or TRBD2 (5 bases each). Germline loops: CDR1 DFQATT, CDR2 SNEGSKA (reference sequence). This CDR3 comprises 15 residues. The V and J ends lost 0 bases and 0 bases respectively, with 12 bases between them. The CDR3 DNA reads as TGCAGTGCTAGAGATCCTGGTGGGGGCTCCTACGAGCAGTACTTC. It specifies CSARDPGGGSYEQYF.

This clonotype occurred many times. V usage is TRBV5-4 and J usage is TRBJ1-2; D call uncertain. The CDR3 has 13 amino acids. Germline lookup yields CDR1 SGHNT and CDR2 YYREEE (reference sequence). V lost 3 bases and J lost 1, with 7 bases in between. DNA of the CDR3: TGTGCCAGCAGCTCCAGATTTAACTATGGCTACACCTTC. Amino acids: CASSSRFNYGYTF.

There are many counts of this clonotype. The chain recombines TRBV25-1 with TRBJ2-7; D gene uncertain. Trimming pared 4 bases from V and 1 base from J, leaving 8 bases between. Germline-derived CDR1 and CDR2 are MGHDK and SYGVNS. The CDR3 has 13 amino acids. The CDR3 protein is CASSGGLSYEQYF. The CDR3 bases are TGTGCCAGCAGTGGGGGATTATCCTACGAGCAGTACTTC.

This clonotype was found many times. This chain connects TRBV10-3 to TRBJ2-7; 9 bases line up with TRBD1. The CDR3 consists of 14 residues. Germline trimming cut 5 bases from V and 4 bases from J; bases unmatched to any gene: 6. The germline CDR1 and CDR2 sequences are ENHRY and SYGVKD. Here the CDR3 reads CAISLGQGKYEQYF. The CDR3 DNA is TGTGCCATCAGTCTGGGACAGGGCAAATACGAGCAGTACTTC.

The CDR3 loop reads CSATGQGVSTFF. The CDR3, as DNA: TGCAGTGCCACCGGACAGGGGGTCAGTACTTTCTTT. The rearrangement links TRBV20-1 to TRBJ1-1; 10 nucleotides align to TRBD1. Per the germline V gene, CDR1 is DFQATT and CDR2 is SNEGSKA (reference sequence). Germline trimming cut 6 bases from V and 12 bases from J; bases unmatched to any gene: 10. The CDR3 has 12 amino acids.

This chain connects TRBV12-3 or TRBV12-4 to TRBJ1-2, with 9 bases matching TRBD1. Trimming at V came to 8 bases and at J to 2 bases, leaving 3 bases not matched to a gene. The CDR3 contains 13 residues. The CDR3 here is CASATGGNYGYTF. CDR3 nucleotide sequence: TGTGCCAGCGCCACAGGGGGCAACTATGGCTACACCTTC.

V is TRBV7-2 and J is TRBJ1-3, with D tentatively TRBD1 (6 bases). The germline CDR1 and CDR2 sequences are SGHTA and FQGNSA. V was trimmed by 4 bases and J by 0 bases, leaving 10 bases between them. CDR3 length: 15 residues. The CDR3 DNA follows: TGTGCCAGCAGCTCCGACAGGCTCTCTGGAAACACCATATATTTT. The encoded protein is CASSSDRLSGNTIYF.